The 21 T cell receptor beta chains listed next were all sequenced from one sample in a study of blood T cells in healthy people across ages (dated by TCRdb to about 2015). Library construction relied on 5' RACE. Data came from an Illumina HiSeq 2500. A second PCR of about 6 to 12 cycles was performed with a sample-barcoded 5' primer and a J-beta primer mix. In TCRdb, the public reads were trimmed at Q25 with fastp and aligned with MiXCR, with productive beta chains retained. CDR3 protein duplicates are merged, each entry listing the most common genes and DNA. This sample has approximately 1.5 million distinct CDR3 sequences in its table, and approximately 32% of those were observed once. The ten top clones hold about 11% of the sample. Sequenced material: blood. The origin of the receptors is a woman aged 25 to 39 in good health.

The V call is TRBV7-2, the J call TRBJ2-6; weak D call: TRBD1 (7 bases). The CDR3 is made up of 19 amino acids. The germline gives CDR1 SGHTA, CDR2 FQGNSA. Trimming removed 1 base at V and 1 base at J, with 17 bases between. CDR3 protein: CASSLGRGRGASGANVLTF. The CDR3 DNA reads TGTGCCAGCAGCTTAGGGAGGGGCAGGGGGGCTTCTGGGGCCAACGTCCTGACTTTC.

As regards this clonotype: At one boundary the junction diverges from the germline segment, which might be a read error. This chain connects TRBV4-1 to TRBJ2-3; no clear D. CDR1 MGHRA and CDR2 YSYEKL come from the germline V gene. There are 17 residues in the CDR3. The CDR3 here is CASSQDRYSDCTDAQYF. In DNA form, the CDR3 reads TGCGCCAGCAGCCAAGATAGGTACAGTGACTGCACAGATGCGCAGTATTTT.

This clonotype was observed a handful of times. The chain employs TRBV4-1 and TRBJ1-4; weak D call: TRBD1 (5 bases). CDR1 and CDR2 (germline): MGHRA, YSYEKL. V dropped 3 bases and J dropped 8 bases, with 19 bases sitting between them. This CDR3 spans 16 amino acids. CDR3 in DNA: TGCGCCAGCAGCCAGGTTAGAGGGGCCCCGGGAGAAAAACTGTTTTTT. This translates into CASSQVRGAPGEKLFF.

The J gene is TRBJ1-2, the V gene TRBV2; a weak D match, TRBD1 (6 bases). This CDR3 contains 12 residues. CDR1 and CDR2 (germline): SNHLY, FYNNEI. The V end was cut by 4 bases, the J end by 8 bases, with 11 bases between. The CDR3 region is CASSGDKGGYTF. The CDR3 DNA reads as TGTGCCAGCAGTGGGGACAAAGGAGGCTACACCTTC. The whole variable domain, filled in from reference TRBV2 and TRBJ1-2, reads EPEVTQTPSHQVTQMGQEVILRCVPISNHLYFYWYRQILGQKVEFLVSFYNNEISEKSEIFDDQFSVERPDGSNFTLKIRSTKLEDSAMYFCASSGDKGGYTFGSGTRLTVV.

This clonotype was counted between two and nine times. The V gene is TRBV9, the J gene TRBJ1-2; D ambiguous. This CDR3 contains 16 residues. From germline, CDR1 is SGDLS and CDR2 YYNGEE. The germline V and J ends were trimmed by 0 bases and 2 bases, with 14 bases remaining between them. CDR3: CASSVAQETTNYGYTF. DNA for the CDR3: TGTGCCAGCAGCGTAGCTCAAGAGACAACCAACTATGGCTACACCTTC.

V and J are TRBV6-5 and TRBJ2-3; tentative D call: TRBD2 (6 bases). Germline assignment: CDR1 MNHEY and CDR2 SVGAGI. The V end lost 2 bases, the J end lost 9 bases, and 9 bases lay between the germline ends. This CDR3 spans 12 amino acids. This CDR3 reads CASSYEAGTQYF. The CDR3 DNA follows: TGTGCCAGCAGTTACGAGGCGGGGACGCAGTATTTT.

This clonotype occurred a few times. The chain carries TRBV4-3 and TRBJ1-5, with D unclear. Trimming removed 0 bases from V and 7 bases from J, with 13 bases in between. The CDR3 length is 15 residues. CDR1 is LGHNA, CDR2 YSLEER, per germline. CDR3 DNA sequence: TGCGCCAGCAGCCAAGATAACTTGGCAAGGCAGCCCCAGCATTTT. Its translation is CASSQDNLARQPQHF.

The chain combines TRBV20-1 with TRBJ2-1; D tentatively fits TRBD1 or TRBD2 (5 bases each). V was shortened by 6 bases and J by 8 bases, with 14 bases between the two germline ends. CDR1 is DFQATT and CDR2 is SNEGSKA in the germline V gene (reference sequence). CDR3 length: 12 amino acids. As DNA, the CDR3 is TGCAGTGCCAGGGACCTATACGATGAGCAGTTCTTC. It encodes CSARDLYDEQFF.

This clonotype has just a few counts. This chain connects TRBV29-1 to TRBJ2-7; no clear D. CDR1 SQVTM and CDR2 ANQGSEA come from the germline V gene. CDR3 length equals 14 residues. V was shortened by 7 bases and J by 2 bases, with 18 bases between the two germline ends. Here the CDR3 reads CSAPGPLPPYEQYF. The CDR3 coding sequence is TGCAGCGCCCCGGGCCCACTCCCACCCTACGAGCAGTACTTC.

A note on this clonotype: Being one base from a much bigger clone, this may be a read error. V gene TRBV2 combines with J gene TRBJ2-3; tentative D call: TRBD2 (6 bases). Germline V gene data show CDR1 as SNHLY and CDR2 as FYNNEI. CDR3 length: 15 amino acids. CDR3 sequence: CASSVWDSPTGTQYF. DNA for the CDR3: TGTGCCAGCAGTGTATGGGACTCCCCCACAGGTACGCAGTATTTT.

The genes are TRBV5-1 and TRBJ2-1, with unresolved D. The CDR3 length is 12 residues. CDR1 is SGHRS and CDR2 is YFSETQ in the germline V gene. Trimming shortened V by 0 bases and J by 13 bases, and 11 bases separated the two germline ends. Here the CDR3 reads CASSLANWRQFF. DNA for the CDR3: TGCGCCAGCAGCTTGGCCAATTGGCGCCAGTTCTTC.

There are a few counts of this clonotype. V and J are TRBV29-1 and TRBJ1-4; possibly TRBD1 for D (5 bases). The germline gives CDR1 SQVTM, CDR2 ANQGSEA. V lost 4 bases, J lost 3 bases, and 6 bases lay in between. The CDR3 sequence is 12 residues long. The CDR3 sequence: CSVVGANEKLFF. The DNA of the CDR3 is TGCAGCGTTGTGGGGGCTAATGAAAAACTGTTTTTT.

CDR3 protein: CSARAQKETQYF. The DNA for the CDR3 is TGCAGTGCTAGAGCTCAGAAAGAGACCCAGTACTTC. The chain has TRBV20-1 and TRBJ2-5; unclear D gene. Germline assignment: CDR1 DFQATT and CDR2 SNEGSKA (reference sequence). The CDR3 is made up of 12 amino acids. Trimming cost V 1 base and J 3 bases, with 6 bases left between them.

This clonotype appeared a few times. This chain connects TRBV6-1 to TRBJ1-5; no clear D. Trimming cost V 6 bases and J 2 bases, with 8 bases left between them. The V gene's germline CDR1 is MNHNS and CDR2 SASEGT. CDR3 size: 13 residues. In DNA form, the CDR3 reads TGTGCCAGCAGATTGACCGGCAATCAGCCCCAGCATTTT. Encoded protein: CASRLTGNQPQHF.

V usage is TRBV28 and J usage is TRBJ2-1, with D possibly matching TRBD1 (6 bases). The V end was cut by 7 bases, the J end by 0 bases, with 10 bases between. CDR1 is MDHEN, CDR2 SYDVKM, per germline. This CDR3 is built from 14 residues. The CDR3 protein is CASNPRGSYNEQFF. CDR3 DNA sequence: TGTGCCAGCAACCCCAGGGGCTCCTACAATGAGCAGTTCTTC.

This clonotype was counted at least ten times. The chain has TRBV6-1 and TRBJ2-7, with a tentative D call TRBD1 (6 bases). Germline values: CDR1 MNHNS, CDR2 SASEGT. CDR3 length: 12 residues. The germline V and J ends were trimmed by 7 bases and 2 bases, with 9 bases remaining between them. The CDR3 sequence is CASTRGTYEQYF. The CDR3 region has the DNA TGTGCCAGCACCAGGGGTACCTACGAGCAGTACTTC.

The CDR3 coding sequence is TGTGCCAGCAGCCAAGATACATCAGTGAGTAACACAGATACGCAGTATTTT. The encoded protein is CASSQDTSVSNTDTQYF. This sequence joins TRBV3-1 and TRBJ2-3; no reliable D call. Germline CDR1 LGHDT, CDR2 YNNKEL (reference sequence). CDR3 length: 17 residues. V was shortened by 0 bases and J by 2 bases, with 15 bases between the two germline ends.

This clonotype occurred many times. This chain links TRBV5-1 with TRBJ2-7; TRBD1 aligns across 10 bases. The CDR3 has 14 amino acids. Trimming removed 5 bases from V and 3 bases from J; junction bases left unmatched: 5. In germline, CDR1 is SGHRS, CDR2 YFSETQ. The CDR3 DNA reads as TGCGCCAGCAGAGTCGGACAGGGGGGCTACGAGCAGTACTTC. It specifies CASRVGQGGYEQYF.

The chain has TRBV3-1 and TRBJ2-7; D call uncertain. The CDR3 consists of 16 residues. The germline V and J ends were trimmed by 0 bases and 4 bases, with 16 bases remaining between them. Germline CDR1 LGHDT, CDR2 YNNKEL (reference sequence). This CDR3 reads CASSQDRAPVRYEQYF. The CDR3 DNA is TGTGCCAGCAGCCAAGATCGGGCTCCGGTGAGGTACGAGCAGTACTTC.

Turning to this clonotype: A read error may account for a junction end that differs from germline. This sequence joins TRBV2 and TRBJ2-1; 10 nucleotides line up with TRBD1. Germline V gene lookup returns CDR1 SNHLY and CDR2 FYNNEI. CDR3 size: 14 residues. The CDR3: CSSTETGGWNEQFF. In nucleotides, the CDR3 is TGTTCCAGTACCGAGACAGGGGGCTGGAATGAGCAGTTCTTC.

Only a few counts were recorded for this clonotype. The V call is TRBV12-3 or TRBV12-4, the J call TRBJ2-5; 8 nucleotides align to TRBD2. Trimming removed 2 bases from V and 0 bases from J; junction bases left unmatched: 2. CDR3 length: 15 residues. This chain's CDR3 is CASSLRLAYQETQYF. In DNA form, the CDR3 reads TGTGCCAGCAGTTTAAGACTAGCGTACCAAGAGACCCAGTACTTC.